The 2 T cell receptor beta chains presented below share a single source sample, sequenced in a study of blood T cell repertoires in COVID-19. The protocol was immunoSEQ multiplex PCR, while the TCRdb copy is restricted to in-frame clones and leaves out a portion. This table holds some 210,000 clones, around four fifths found once. The sequenced material came from peripheral blood. These receptors originate from a man aged 50-60 years with active or convalescent COVID-19.

The rearrangement uses TRBV9 and TRBJ2-1; D is perhaps TRBD2 (6 bases). The CDR3 sequence is 16 residues long. Germline V lookup: CDR1 SGDLS, CDR2 YYNGEE. V dropped 0 bases and J dropped 3 bases, with 13 bases sitting between them. CDR3 protein: CASSVGRGPRYNEQFF. In DNA, the CDR3 is TGTGCCAGCAGCGTAGGGAGGGGACCCCGCTACAATGAGCAGTTCTTC.

Only a few counts were recorded for this clone. The chain couples TRBV12-3 or TRBV12-4 to TRBJ1-2; TRBD1 is a possible D gene (5 bases). The CDR3 length is 13 residues. Trimming shortened V by 3 bases and J by 1 base, and 6 bases separated the two germline ends. The CDR3 DNA reads TGTGCCAGCAGTTTCCAGGGTAACTATGGCTACACCTTC. Encoded protein: CASSFQGNYGYTF.